This TCR beta chain came from a study of CD8 T cells in Susac syndrome. Random hexamers were used to reverse transcribe an amount of about 0.45 to 1 ug RNA. Amplification of TCR beta CDR3 by immunoSEQ multiplex PCR spanned 54 Vbeta and 13 Jbeta. TCRdb re-derived calls from the immunoSEQ multiplex PCR reads in MiXCR, one entry per CDR3 protein. This table has fewer than 350,000 distinct CDR3 sequences, 89% appearing once. CD8+ and CD4+ T cells from blood underwent TCR beta sequencing. The multiple sclerosis control group consisted of treatment-naive patients whose relapsing-remitting disease, which was either stable or active, fulfilled revised McDonald criteria. TEMRA cells were FACS-enriched, while CD8+ and CD4+ T cells were negatively isolated. The origin of this receptor is a human donor with multiple sclerosis. Sequencing was done on a sample of CD8+ T cells from PBMCs.

The CDR3 reads CASSGPGLPEQETQYF. The CDR3 nucleotides are TGCGCCAGCAGCGGGCCCGGACTGCCAGAACAAGAGACCCAGTACTTC. This chain joins TRBV5-1 and TRBJ2-5; a possible D gene is TRBD2 (5 bases). There are 16 residues in the CDR3. Germline CDR1 and CDR2: SGHRS and YFSETQ. The V end lost 4 bases, the J end lost 2 bases, and 18 bases lay between the germline ends.